Detailed here is one TCR beta chain. Germline V CDR1 and CDR2: SGHRS, YFSETQ. V lost 0 bases and J lost 6; bases outside the gene matches: 10. CDR3 length: 16 residues. This entry comes from a study of T-cell memory formation after mild COVID-19. TCRdb re-derived calls from the 5' RACE reads in MiXCR, one entry per CDR3 protein. This table has 550,000 to 600,000 distinct CDR3 sequences, about 18% appearing once. The J gene is TRBJ2-5, the V gene TRBV5-1, with 8 bases fitting TRBD1. The sequenced sample was PBMCs or a T cell subset sorted from them (not recorded which). The source of this sequence is an adult woman who had mild COVID-19 (a few samples of this study predate the infection). Cell type and time point are not known. The CDR3 sequence is CASSLDTGTGGKTQYF. In DNA, the CDR3 is TGCGCCAGCAGCTTGGATACCGGGACAGGCGGAAAGACCCAGTACTTC.